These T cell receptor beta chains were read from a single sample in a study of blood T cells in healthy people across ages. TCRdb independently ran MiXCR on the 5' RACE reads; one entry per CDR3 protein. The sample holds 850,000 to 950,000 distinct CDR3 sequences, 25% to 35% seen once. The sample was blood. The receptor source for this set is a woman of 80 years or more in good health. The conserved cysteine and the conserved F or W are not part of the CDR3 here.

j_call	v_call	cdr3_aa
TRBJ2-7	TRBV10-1	ASSSPETVYEQY
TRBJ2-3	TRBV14	ASSLRDQITQY
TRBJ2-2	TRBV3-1	ASSGDSFPGELF
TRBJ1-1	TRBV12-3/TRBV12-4	ASSPTGGHEAF
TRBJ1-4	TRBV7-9	AGSLATGGEKLF
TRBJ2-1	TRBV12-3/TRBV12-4	ASRRDRGSHNEQF
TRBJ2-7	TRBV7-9	ASSPGQGGSYEQY
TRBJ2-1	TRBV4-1	ASSQVGRGKDEQF
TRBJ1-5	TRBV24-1	ATNRDPNQPQH
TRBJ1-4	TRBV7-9	ASSLEVAGEEKRF
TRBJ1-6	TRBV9	ASTRQGGNSPLH
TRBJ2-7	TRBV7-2	ASSLVVLTYEQY
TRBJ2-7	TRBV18	ASSPLQDGEQY
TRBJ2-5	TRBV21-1	ATIWAGKETQY
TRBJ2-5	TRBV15	ATSRDASGGAEETQY
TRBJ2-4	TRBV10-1	ASSDSNKNIQY
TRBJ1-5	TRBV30	AWTPDRRRPQH
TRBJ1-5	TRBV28	ASSFPGTGDQPQH
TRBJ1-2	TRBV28	ASSSSTGYYGYT
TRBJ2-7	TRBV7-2	ASSLALTGANEQY
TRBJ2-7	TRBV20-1	SATTGGSYEQY
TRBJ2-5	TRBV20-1	SARDPGQGKGTQY
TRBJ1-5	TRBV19	ASRSTGPNQPQH
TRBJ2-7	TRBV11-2	ASSDRRGTWGDYEQY
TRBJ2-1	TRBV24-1	ATSDALAGGRGEQF
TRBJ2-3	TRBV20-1	SARFLAGGTDTQY
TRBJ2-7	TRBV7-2	ASTTGTQLYEQY
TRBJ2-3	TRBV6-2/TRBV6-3	ASSEDFAGDLDTQY
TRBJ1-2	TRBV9	ASSVAIGYGYT
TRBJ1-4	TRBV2	ASTLAGEKLF
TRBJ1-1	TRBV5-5	TSSRDTGTGRLAF
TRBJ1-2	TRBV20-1	SAIAPGQNYGYT
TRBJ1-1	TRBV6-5	ASSNGQGWTEAF
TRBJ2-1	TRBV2	ASSEWGLRDEQF
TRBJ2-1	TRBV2	ASSASGVLGNEQF
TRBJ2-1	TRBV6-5	ASSYSTSHEQF
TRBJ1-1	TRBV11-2	ASSFRGEVNTEAF
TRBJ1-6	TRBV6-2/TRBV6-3	ASSYSSRGSNSPLH
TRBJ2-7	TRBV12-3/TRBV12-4	ASSSTLGSGEQY
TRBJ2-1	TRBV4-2	ASSQGGTSTNEQF
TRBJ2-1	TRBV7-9	ASSLALMGSDEQF
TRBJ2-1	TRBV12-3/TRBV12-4	ASELAGGPNEQF
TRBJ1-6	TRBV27	ASSLGVKVSSPLH
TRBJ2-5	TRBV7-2	ASTYKPGDRETQY
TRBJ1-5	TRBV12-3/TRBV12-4	ASSLSGGGQPQH
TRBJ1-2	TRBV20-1	SAPLGPQTNYGYT
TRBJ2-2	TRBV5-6	ASSLPGQGFTGELF
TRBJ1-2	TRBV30	AWTSTLSSYGYT
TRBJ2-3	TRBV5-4	ASSSSRGADTQY
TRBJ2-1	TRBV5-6	ASSLILGEQF
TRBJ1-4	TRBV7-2	ASSLAMAPNEKLF
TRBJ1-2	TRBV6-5	AGSSSGSYGYT
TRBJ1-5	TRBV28	ASATRSHYQPQH
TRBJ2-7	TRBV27	ASSPSGAPPHEQY
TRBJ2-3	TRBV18	ASSATQGRTDTQY
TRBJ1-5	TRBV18	ASSPGTGTGGRQPQH
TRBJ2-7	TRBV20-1	SARFRGRGWNEQY
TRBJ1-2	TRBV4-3	ASSHRQGPYGYT
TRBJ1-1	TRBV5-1	ASSLFVQGVMNTEAF